Shown below are 18 T cell receptor beta chains from a single sample sequenced in a study of T cell repertoires in cytomegalovirus infection. MiXCR was run by TCRdb on the reads, yielding one entry per CDR3 protein. Of about 770,000 distinct CDR3 sequences listed, about 27% are singletons. These TCRs' antigens remain unknown. The sample in question was cultured CD8+ T cells from PBMCs, obtained from culture after CMV antigen stimulation. All receptors derive from a human donor in good health (CMV status not recorded). Some clones in this sample may be carry-over from other donors' samples.

Comment on this clonotype: The junction departs from germline at one end; a sequencing error may be responsible. The rearrangement links TRBV6-1 to TRBJ1-2; D is perhaps TRBD1 (5 bases). Germline V gene data show CDR1 as MNHNS and CDR2 as SASEGT. CDR3 length: 15 amino acids. The CDR3 DNA is TGTGCCAGCATTCCAGGGAAGGCCCGTAACTATAGCTACACCTTC. Translating it yields CASIPGKARNYSYTF.

The table lists this clonotype with a few counts. This sequence joins TRBV27 and TRBJ1-1; no clear D gene. With 9 bases removed from V and 1 base from J, the gap between germline ends came to 21 bases. CDR1 MNHEY and CDR2 SMNVEV come from the germline V gene (reference sequence). The CDR3 is 16 amino acids. This CDR3 is CASHRTPGRENTEAFF. CDR3 in DNA: TGTGCCAGTCACCGGACCCCAGGACGGGAGAACACTGAAGCTTTCTTT.

The gene calls are TRBV29-1 and TRBJ1-1, with 7 bases fitting TRBD1. CDR1 and CDR2 from the germline V gene are SQVTM and ANQGSEA. The CDR3 length is 11 residues. Trimming took 5 bases from V and 8 from J; bases not matched to a gene: 5. The DNA for the CDR3 is TGCAGCGTTCTAGACAGGGCAGAAGCTTTCTTT. Its translation: CSVLDRAEAFF. Filled out from reference TRBV29-1 and TRBJ1-1, the complete variable domain reads SAVISQKPSRDICQRGTSLTIQCQVDSQVTMMFWYRQQPGQSLTLIATANQGSEATYESGFVIDKFPISRPNLTFSTLTVSNMSPEDSSIYLCSVLDRAEAFFGQGTRLTVV.

The gene calls are TRBV2 and TRBJ2-1; 12 nucleotides line up with TRBD1. Trimming at V came to 4 bases and at J to 8 bases, leaving 9 bases not matched to a gene. This CDR3 is 16 amino acids long. Germline-derived CDR1 and CDR2 are SNHLY and FYNNEI. The CDR3 is CASSAVGQGARDEQFF. In nucleotides, the CDR3 is TGTGCCAGCAGTGCAGTGGGACAGGGGGCGCGGGATGAGCAGTTCTTC.

The chain joins TRBV15 to TRBJ2-1; 9 positions agree with TRBD1. The CDR3 has 17 amino acids. V was pared by 0 bases and J by 2 bases, with 5 bases of the junction left unmatched. In germline, CDR1 is LNHNV, CDR2 YYDKDF (reference sequence). CDR3 region: CATSRDIGQGPYNEQFF. DNA for the CDR3: TGTGCCACCAGCAGAGATATCGGACAGGGGCCCTACAATGAGCAGTTCTTC.

This sequence joins TRBV7-8 and TRBJ1-2, with D unresolved. There are 11 residues in the CDR3. Trimming removed 7 bases at V and 8 bases at J, with 11 bases between. Germline V gives CDR1 SGHVS, CDR2 FQNEAQ. The CDR3, as DNA: TGTGCCAGCACCAAGGGCACGGGCTACACCTTC. This codes for CASTKGTGYTF.

This clonotype has a count of ten or more. The chain couples TRBV7-8 to TRBJ1-1; perhaps TRBD1 as D (5 bases). The V end lost 1 base, the J end lost 5 bases, and 11 bases lay between the germline ends. The germline V gene has CDR1 SGHVS and CDR2 FQNEAQ. The CDR3 has 14 amino acids. CDR3 DNA: TGTGCCAGCAGCTTAGAAAGGGGCGTAACTGAAGCTTTCTTT. It encodes CASSLERGVTEAFF. The full variable domain, its missing parts supplied by reference TRBV7-8 and TRBJ1-1, is GAGVSQSPRYKVAKRGQDVALRCDPISGHVSLFWYQQALGQGPEFLTYFQNEAQLDKSGLPSDRFFAERPEGSVSTLKIQRTQQEDSAVYLCASSLERGVTEAFFGQGTRLTVV.

This clonotype turned up a few times. This chain connects TRBV5-4 to TRBJ1-2; 9 bases align to TRBD1. The CDR3 has 14 residues. The V gene end was trimmed by 3 bases and the J gene end by 6 bases; junction bases not matched to a gene: 6. Looked up from germline, CDR1 is SGHNT and CDR2 is YYREEE (reference sequence). The CDR3 DNA sequence: TGTGCCAGCAGCTCCGGACAGGGGTGGAATGGCTACACCTTC. Protein sequence: CASSSGQGWNGYTF.

V gene TRBV28 combines with J gene TRBJ1-5; maybe TRBD1 (6 bases). The ends were cut back, 5 bases at V and 1 base at J, with 15 bases in the middle. Germline V CDR1 and CDR2: MDHEN, SYDVKM. The CDR3 is 16 amino acids. The CDR3 DNA is TGTGCCAGCAGTCAGCCTCTAGGACAGAGCAATCAGCCCCAGCATTTT. Encoded protein: CASSQPLGQSNQPQHF.

This clonotype has just one count. The rearrangement joins TRBV24-1 to TRBJ1-1, with 9 bases that match TRBD1. This CDR3 is built from 18 residues. The V segment lost 2 bases and the J segment 4 bases; nucleotides outside the gene matches: 13. Per the germline V gene, CDR1 is KGHDR and CDR2 is SFDVKD. The CDR3 DNA reads as TGTGCCACCAGTGATTCTACAGGGGGCGGCGGGGGGGGCACTGAAGCTTTCTTT. Protein: CATSDSTGGGGGGTEAFF.

CDR3 DNA: TGTGCCAGCAGCTTCTTCAGGGAGACTGAAGCTTTCTTT. Translating it yields CASSFFRETEAFF. This chain connects TRBV6-2 or TRBV6-3 to TRBJ1-1; D possibly corresponds to TRBD1 (5 bases). This CDR3 has 13 amino acids. Trimming took off 6 bases at V and 5 bases at J, with 13 bases between the two ends. In germline, CDR1 is MNHEY, CDR2 SVGEGT.

This clonotype appeared many times. This chain joins TRBV7-2 and TRBJ2-1, with TRBD1 as a possible D gene (6 bases). V lost 3 bases and J lost 7, with 16 bases in between. This CDR3 has 15 amino acids. Germline assignment: CDR1 SGHTA and CDR2 FQGNSA. CDR3 nucleotide sequence: TGTGCCAGCAGCTTTACAGGGAGCTCGAGGAATGAGCAGTTCTTC. Translating gives CASSFTGSSRNEQFF.

The chain has TRBV6-6 and TRBJ1-3, with D unclear. The CDR3 is 17 amino acids. The V gene's germline CDR1 is MNHNY and CDR2 SVGAGI (reference sequence). Trimming took off 0 bases at V and 2 bases at J, with 14 bases between the two ends. The CDR3 protein is CASSYSMGGVAGNTIYF. The CDR3 coding sequence is TGTGCCAGCAGTTACTCGATGGGTGGGGTCGCTGGAAACACCATATATTTT.

This chain uses TRBV28 with TRBJ2-7; D ambiguous. The CDR3 consists of 13 residues. The ends were cut back, 4 bases at V and 0 bases at J, with 7 bases in the middle. Looked up from germline, CDR1 is MDHEN and CDR2 is SYDVKM. The CDR3 DNA is TGTGCCAGCAGTTCCACCAGCTCCTACGAGCAGTACGTC. Residues: CASSSTSSYEQYV.

CDR3 residues: CASSLGGMGQPQHF. CDR3 in DNA: TGTGCCAGCAGCTTAGGGGGTATGGGTCAGCCCCAGCATTTT. The chain is built from TRBV7-9 and TRBJ1-5; D is ambiguous. This CDR3 is built from 14 residues. The germline V gene encodes CDR1 SEHNR and CDR2 FQNEAQ (reference sequence). Between the trimmed V and J ends, which lost 1 base and 6 bases, there was a span of 10 bases.

The chain couples TRBV27 to TRBJ1-6; a possible D gene is TRBD1 (6 bases). CDR1 MNHEY and CDR2 SMNVEV come from the germline V gene (reference sequence). V was pared by 1 base and J by 7 bases, with 11 bases between. CDR3 size: 15 residues. CDR3 protein: CASSLLPGENSPLHF. Here the CDR3 DNA reads TGTGCCAGCAGTTTATTACCAGGGGAAAATTCACCCCTCCACTTT.

The chain joins TRBV19 to TRBJ2-1; D is perhaps TRBD2 (7 bases). Trimming stripped 3 bases from V and 7 bases from J, with 22 bases between. The V gene's germline CDR1 is LNHDA and CDR2 SQIVND (reference sequence). This CDR3 contains 17 residues. The CDR3 region has the DNA TGTGCCAGTAGTATCGGGGTTGTCGGGGGGCCCTCTAATGAGCAGTTCTTC. It is translated as CASSIGVVGGPSNEQFF.

The chain recombines TRBV7-4 with TRBJ2-7; 9 nucleotides agree with TRBD1. Per the germline V gene, CDR1 is SGHVT and CDR2 is SQSDAQ. V lost 4 bases and J lost 3; bases outside the gene matches: 13. The CDR3 consists of 17 residues. CDR3 amino acids: CASSSSSWDRERYEQYF. The CDR3 nucleotides read TGTGCCAGCAGCTCGTCTAGTTGGGACAGGGAGCGCTACGAGCAGTACTTC. Using reference TRBV7-4 and TRBJ2-7 for the parts outside the CDR3, the full variable domain is GAGVSQSPRYKVAKRGRDVALRCDSISGHVTLYWYRQTLGQGSEVLTYSQSDAQRDKSGRPSGRFSAERPERSVSTLKIQRTEQGDSAVYLCASSSSSWDRERYEQYFGPGTRLTVT.